This T cell receptor beta chain derives from a study of metastatic and nonmetastatic thyroid tumors. Study at large: Where malignant and benign thyroid patients were concerned, repertoires were compared across blood and tumor or nodule tissue.

The V segment lost 5 bases and the J segment 6 bases; nucleotides outside the gene matches: 8. This CDR3 contains 15 residues. Germline CDR1 reads MNHNS; CDR2 reads SASEGT. In the authors' workflow: CDR3 was compared across clinicopathological groups, and the resulting differences were used to build a distant-metastasis classifier for papillary thyroid cancer. Using MiXCR, TCRdb re-called clones from the PCR reads. For this entry, the V and J calls and clone size follow TCRdb and not the study's own pipeline. This sample carries 16,000 or so clones, about 26% of them seen once, and the ten largest clones take 15%. Every patient underwent thyroid surgery untreated.

The sequenced material came from adjacent normal tissue. The chain uses TRBV6-1 and TRBJ2-7; 12 bases are shared with TRBD2. The clonotype was recovered from a female donor with papillary thyroid cancer or a benign thyroid nodule (not recorded which). Some clones in this sample may be carry-over from other donors' samples. CDR3 DNA: TGTGCCAGCAGTCCTACCAGGGGACTAGCGGGCGAGCAGTACTTC. The encoded protein is CASSPTRGLAGEQYF.